Each of the 5 T cell receptor beta chains below was sequenced from the same sample in a study of CD8+ T cells in alopecia areata. RNA was extracted and reverse transcribed into cDNA as the sequencing template. This table comes from immunoSEQ multiplex PCR, and its TCRdb copy is limited to in-frame clones, with some not included. Of 150,000 or so clones in the sample, 87% were seen once. Sequenced material: CD8+ T cells sorted from blood, taken at week 0. The receptors stem from a human donor with alopecia areata.

The rearrangement joins TRBV29-1 to TRBJ2-1, with D hard to call. Trimming cost V 4 bases and J 5 bases, with 6 bases left between them. The CDR3 runs 11 residues. Germline CDR1 SQVTM, CDR2 ANQGSEA. The CDR3 DNA reads as TGCAGCGTTGCTCGAGACAATGAGCAGTTCTTC. Residues: CSVARDNEQFF.

This clone has a single count. The J gene is TRBJ1-1, the V gene TRBV4-2; no clear D gene. The CDR3 has 15 amino acids. Per the germline V gene, CDR1 is LGHNA and CDR2 is YNFKEQ. The V gene lost 3 bases and the J gene lost 3 bases, with 14 bases spanning the gap. DNA of the CDR3: TGTGCCAGCAGCCATCTCTCCCCCGGCGACACTGAAGCTTTCTTT. Its protein is CASSHLSPGDTEAFF.

The rearrangement joins TRBV2 to TRBJ2-1, with TRBD1 matching over 7 bases. CDR3 length equals 16 residues. Germline V lookup: CDR1 SNHLY, CDR2 FYNNEI. The ends lost 3 bases at V and 3 bases at J; junction bases unmatched: 8. CDR3 protein: CASSDSRTGLYNEQFF. CDR3 bases: TGTGCCAGCAGTGACTCACGGACAGGTCTCTACAATGAGCAGTTCTTC.

The J gene is TRBJ1-1, the V gene TRBV30; D gene unclear. Deletions cut 3 bases from V and 2 bases from J, with 7 bases between. The CDR3 spans 12 residues. CDR1 GTSNPN and CDR2 SVGIG come from the germline V gene (reference sequence). The CDR3 nucleotides read TGTGCCTGGAGGCTGGGAAACACTGAAGCTTTCTTT. It specifies CAWRLGNTEAFF.

The rearrangement uses TRBV14 and TRBJ1-2; D is undetermined. CDR3 length: 13 amino acids. CDR1 SGHDN and CDR2 FVKESK come from the germline V gene. V lost 1 base and J lost 5, with 8 bases in between. The CDR3 nucleotides read TGTGCCAGCAGCCAAGGAACAAGTTATGGCTACACCTTC. Translation: CASSQGTSYGYTF.